The 25 T cell receptor beta chains below all came from one sample that was sequenced in a study of PD-1 blockade in classical Hodgkin lymphoma. Each of the patients experienced relapse following autologous stem cell transplantation, and their brentuximab vedotin exposure differed. Some clones are missing from TCRdb's copy, which holds only in-frame ones; the method was immunoSEQ multiplex PCR. The table includes 50,000 or so clones, approximately 90% detected once. The sample was peripheral blood mononuclear cells (PBMCs), taken before the second cycle of nivolumab. The receptors derive from a human donor with classical Hodgkin lymphoma.

The J gene is TRBJ2-1, the V gene TRBV28, with D possibly being TRBD1 (5 bases). Germline V gene lookup returns CDR1 MDHEN and CDR2 SYDVKM. V lost 3 bases, J lost 0 bases, and 9 bases lay in between. This CDR3 is built from 15 residues. This CDR3 is CASSLDMRSYNEQFF. The CDR3 nucleotides read TGTGCCAGCAGTTTGGACATGCGCTCCTACAATGAGCAGTTCTTC.

The rearrangement joins TRBV19 to TRBJ2-1; 8 nucleotides line up with TRBD2. Losses at the gene ends were 5 bases for V and 10 bases for J; bases not matched to a gene: 7. Germline-derived CDR1 and CDR2 are LNHDA and SQIVND (reference sequence). This CDR3 contains 13 residues. The CDR3 sequence: CASSFGLADEQFF. CDR3 sequence (DNA): TGTGCCAGTAGTTTTGGACTAGCAGACGAGCAGTTCTTC.

The chain carries TRBV28 and TRBJ1-1; D not resolved. CDR1 is MDHEN, CDR2 SYDVKM, per germline. The CDR3 is 11 residues long. The V and J ends lost 1 base and 7 bases respectively, with 4 bases between them. The CDR3 bases are TGTGCCAGCAGTTTATACGGTGAAGCTTTCTTT. Translation gives CASSLYGEAFF.

This clone has just one count. The chain couples TRBV18 to TRBJ2-7, with TRBD1 matching over 7 bases. With 6 bases clipped from V and 5 bases from J, the junction kept 7 bases outside the gene matches. Germline CDR1 reads KGHSH; CDR2 reads LQKENI. The CDR3 has 13 amino acids. The CDR3 nucleotides read TGTGCCAGCTCTTTCCGGGACAGAAACGAGCAGTACTTC. It translates to CASSFRDRNEQYF.

The V and J genes are TRBV27 and TRBJ2-7; 10 bases align to TRBD1. V lost 5 bases, J lost 3 bases, and 4 bases stayed unmatched. The germline gives CDR1 MNHEY, CDR2 SMNVEV (reference sequence). The CDR3 extends over 14 amino acids. CDR3 coding DNA: TGTGCCAGCAGTGTCGGACAGGGGGGCTACGAGCAGTACTTC. Its translation is CASSVGQGGYEQYF.

The chain has TRBV19 and TRBJ2-1, with TRBD1 identical over 7 bases. CDR1 is LNHDA and CDR2 is SQIVND in the germline V gene (reference sequence). The ends lost 3 bases at V and 3 bases at J; junction bases unmatched: 2. CDR3 length: 14 amino acids. CDR3 amino acids: CASSIDRDYNEQFF. The CDR3 region has the DNA TGTGCCAGTAGTATTGACAGGGACTACAATGAGCAGTTCTTC.

This rearrangement joins TRBV6-6 to TRBJ1-5; no definite D call. The germline gives CDR1 MNHNY, CDR2 SVGAGI (reference sequence). The CDR3 runs 16 residues. Trimming removed 0 bases from V and 5 bases from J, with 14 bases in between. The CDR3 DNA follows: TGTGCCAGCAGTTACTCCCTCGGGGTTTATCATCAGCCCCAGCATTTT. Amino acids: CASSYSLGVYHQPQHF.

By sample fraction, this clone is medium-sized. The rearrangement joins TRBV19 to TRBJ2-1, with D unclear. The CDR3 loop spans 12 amino acids. Between the trimmed V and J ends, which lost 4 bases and 4 bases, there was a span of 5 bases. Germline V CDR1 and CDR2: LNHDA, SQIVND (reference sequence). The CDR3 DNA sequence: TGTGCCAGTAGTAACGGTTACAATGAGCAGTTCTTC. Protein product: CASSNGYNEQFF. Full variable domain (rest looked up from reference TRBV19 and TRBJ2-1): DGGITQSPKYLFRKEGQNVTLSCEQNLNHDAMYWYRQDPGQGLRLIYYSQIVNDFQKGDIAEGYSVSREKKESFPLTVTSAQKNPTAFYLCASSNGYNEQFFGPGTRLTVL.

CDR3: CASSQDRPGGMNTEAFF. CDR3 nucleotides: TGCGCCAGCAGCCAAGATCGGCCAGGGGGCATGAACACTGAAGCTTTCTTT. The V call is TRBV4-3, the J call TRBJ1-1, with 8 bases matching TRBD1. V gave up 0 bases and J gave up 0 bases; unmatched junction bases: 6. The CDR3 runs to 17 residues. Germline V gene lookup returns CDR1 LGHNA and CDR2 YSLEER.

Of note for this clone: Other DNA sequences in the same sample also yield this CDR3. V usage is TRBV4-1 and J usage is TRBJ2-7; D unclear. V lost 0 bases and J lost 3, with 15 bases in between. In germline, CDR1 is MGHRA, CDR2 YSYEKL. This CDR3 comprises 16 residues. The CDR3, as DNA: TGCGCCAGCAGCCAAGATCCAGGCGGAACTTACTACGAGCAGTACTTC. Translated: CASSQDPGGTYYEQYF.

This sequence joins TRBV5-1 and TRBJ1-3; D uncertain. The V gene's germline CDR1 is SGHRS and CDR2 YFSETQ. V lost 4 bases and J 1 base, leaving 12 bases between the germline ends. CDR3 length: 15 amino acids. The CDR3 coding sequence is TGCGCCAGCAGCGTGTGGGCTTCGTCTGGAAACACCATATATTTT. Encoded protein: CASSVWASSGNTIYF.

V is TRBV27 and J is TRBJ1-4; TRBD1 might be the D (6 bases). Germline V gene lookup returns CDR1 MNHEY and CDR2 SMNVEV (reference sequence). The CDR3 runs to 16 residues. V was clipped by 5 bases and J by 4 bases, with 17 bases between them. DNA for the CDR3: TGTGCCAGCAGTCCACTCAAAGGACAGAATAATGAAAAACTGTTTTTT. Residues: CASSPLKGQNNEKLFF.

This clone is a singleton in its sample. The chain uses TRBV4-1 and TRBJ2-7; 9 positions agree with TRBD1. The J segment lost 3 bases and the V segment lost 5 bases, leaving 11 bases of the junction unmatched. Germline CDR1 reads MGHRA; CDR2 reads YSYEKL. The CDR3 runs to 16 residues. The CDR3 sequence is CASSTTTGTGYYEQYF. The CDR3 DNA reads TGCGCCAGCAGCACTACTACCGGGACAGGGTACTACGAGCAGTACTTC.

The chain employs TRBV18 and TRBJ2-1, with 11 positions matching TRBD2. J was trimmed by 8 bases and V by 6 bases; bases with no gene match: 24. The CDR3 length is 20 residues. Germline V gene sequence: CDR1 KGHSH, CDR2 LQKENI. The CDR3 here is CASSVTIALAGGFRGHEQFF. The CDR3 DNA is TGTGCCAGCTCCGTCACCATTGCGCTAGCGGGAGGCTTTCGCGGCCATGAGCAGTTCTTC.

The gene calls are TRBV27 and TRBJ2-7, with 7 bases fitting TRBD1. Germline V CDR1 and CDR2: MNHEY, SMNVEV (reference sequence). The length of the CDR3 is 15 residues. V was pared by 2 bases and J by 2 bases, with 6 bases of the junction left unmatched. The CDR3 coding sequence is TGTGCCAGCAGTTTAACCCCCCAGGGGGCCTACGAGCAGTACTTC. It encodes CASSLTPQGAYEQYF.

The rearrangement joins TRBV4-1 to TRBJ2-7; 10 bases map to TRBD2. CDR3 length equals 19 residues. J was trimmed by 0 bases and V by 4 bases; bases with no gene match: 15. CDR1 is MGHRA, CDR2 YSYEKL, per germline. CDR3 protein: CASSPTGLATRPSSYEQYF. In DNA form, the CDR3 reads TGCGCCAGCAGCCCCACGGGACTAGCGACCAGGCCGAGCTCCTACGAGCAGTACTTC.

The chain is built from TRBV30 and TRBJ1-2; D is uncertain. The CDR3 runs 15 residues. Germline V gene data show CDR1 as GTSNPN and CDR2 as SVGIG (reference sequence). V dropped 1 base and J dropped 5 bases, with 17 bases sitting between them. The CDR3 protein is CAWSAGSSVSYGYTF. DNA of the CDR3: TGTGCCTGGAGTGCCGGCTCGTCGGTTAGTTATGGCTACACCTTC.

The chain has TRBV2 and TRBJ2-1; D is unclear. V gave up 6 bases and J gave up 9 bases, with 15 bases separating them. Germline V lookup: CDR1 SNHLY, CDR2 FYNNEI. The CDR3 is made up of 13 amino acids. CDR3 region: CASSAFGGLEQFF. The CDR3 coding sequence is TGTGCCAGCAGCGCGTTCGGTGGCCTTGAGCAGTTCTTC.

The rearrangement joins TRBV6-5 to TRBJ1-1; weak D call: TRBD1 (5 bases). The CDR3 contains 13 residues. Deletions cut 8 bases from V and 1 base from J, with 11 bases between. In germline, CDR1 is MNHEY, CDR2 SVGAGI. This chain's CDR3 is CASGRTGNTEAFF. The CDR3 bases are TGTGCCAGCGGCAGAACAGGGAACACTGAAGCTTTCTTT.

V and J are TRBV2 and TRBJ2-1, with 7 positions matching TRBD1. Per germline, CDR1 SNHLY and CDR2 FYNNEI. This CDR3 has 17 amino acids. The V and J ends lost 4 bases and 0 bases, in that order; junction bases with no gene match: 9. The CDR3 sequence is CASSGTGDLSSYNEQFF. The CDR3 DNA reads TGTGCCAGCAGTGGGACAGGCGATCTCAGCTCCTACAATGAGCAGTTCTTC.

The rearrangement uses TRBV6-1 and TRBJ2-1; tentative D call: TRBD1 (5 bases). V dropped 3 bases and J dropped 0 bases, with 9 bases sitting between them. The length of the CDR3 is 15 residues. Germline V lookup: CDR1 MNHNS, CDR2 SASEGT. This CDR3 reads CASSEIGDSYNEQFF. CDR3 DNA sequence: TGTGCCAGCAGTGAGATAGGGGACTCCTACAATGAGCAGTTCTTC.

The V call is TRBV19, the J call TRBJ2-5, with D perhaps TRBD1 (5 bases). Between the trimmed V and J ends, which lost 3 bases and 3 bases, there was a span of 8 bases. The germline CDR1 and CDR2 sequences are LNHDA and SQIVND (reference sequence). The CDR3 covers 13 residues. CDR3 region: CASSMTVEETQYF. In DNA, the CDR3 is TGTGCCAGTAGTATGACAGTTGAAGAGACCCAGTACTTC. The full variable domain, completed using reference TRBV19 and TRBJ2-5, is DGGITQSPKYLFRKEGQNVTLSCEQNLNHDAMYWYRQDPGQGLRLIYYSQIVNDFQKGDIAEGYSVSREKKESFPLTVTSAQKNPTAFYLCASSMTVEETQYFGPGTRLLVL.

The V call is TRBV9, the J call TRBJ1-3, with D hard to call. The CDR3 has 14 amino acids. The V gene lost 7 bases and the J gene lost 1 base, with 12 bases spanning the gap. From germline, CDR1 is SGDLS and CDR2 YYNGEE. In DNA form, the CDR3 reads TGTGCCAGCGCGGGGAGGGAATCTGGAAACACCATATATTTT. It specifies CASAGRESGNTIYF.

This clone came up a few times. The chain carries TRBV5-8 and TRBJ1-5; D not resolved. Per the germline V gene, CDR1 is SGHTS and CDR2 is YDEGEE. The CDR3 has 16 residues. V lost 2 bases to trimming and J lost 4 bases, with 16 bases between them. CDR3: CASSLSPHWGNQPQHF. CDR3 nucleotide sequence: TGTGCCAGCAGCTTAAGCCCCCACTGGGGTAATCAGCCCCAGCATTTT.

This chain uses TRBV4-3 with TRBJ2-1; D is perhaps TRBD2 (5 bases). This CDR3 region has 15 residues. Germline V gene data show CDR1 as LGHNA and CDR2 as YSLEER. Trimming took 0 bases from V and 6 from J, leaving 12 bases between them. Written as DNA, the CDR3 is TGCGCCAGCAGCCAAGATGCCCGGGATGGCAATGAGCAGTTCTTC. Translation gives CASSQDARDGNEQFF.